This TCR beta chain is from a study of blood T cell repertoires in COVID-19. Some clones are missing from TCRdb's copy, which holds only in-frame ones; the method was immunoSEQ multiplex PCR. The table lists around 290,000 clones, about 89% of them singletons. Per the germline V gene, CDR1 is KGHSH and CDR2 is LQKENI. Trimming stripped 0 bases from V and 6 bases from J, with 11 bases between. This CDR3 has 14 residues. The receptor was derived from a woman aged 18-30 years who had recovered from COVID-19. The material sequenced was PBMCs or T cells enriched from blood (not recorded which). This chain joins TRBV18 and TRBJ1-2; TRBD1 might be the D (6 bases). CDR3 sequence: CASSPPFRGNGYTF. In nucleotides, the CDR3 is TGTGCCAGCTCACCACCGTTCAGGGGAAATGGCTACACCTTC.